One T cell receptor beta chain is described in this entry. The assay was immunoSEQ multiplex PCR, and TCRdb's table has in-frame clones only and misses some. Found here are 85,000 to 130,000 clones, more than 80% of them singletons; the top ten hold around 15%. These data originate in a study of blood T cell repertoires in COVID-19. Sample: peripheral blood. This sequence originates from a woman in her fifties or sixties with acute or convalescent COVID-19.

The CDR3 nucleotides read TGTGCCAGCAGCTCTACCAGGGGGCAAGGTGGCTACACCTTC. As protein: CASSSTRGQGGYTF. The chain uses TRBV7-2 and TRBJ1-2; 8 bases are a match to TRBD1. CDR1 is SGHTA and CDR2 is FQGNSA in the germline V gene. J was trimmed by 7 bases and V by 4 bases; bases with no gene match: 8. The CDR3 contains 14 residues.